The TCR beta chain under discussion was sequenced for a study of human T cells and chemical hapten exposure. J gave up 4 bases and V 6 bases, and 12 bases lay outside the gene matches. CDR1 is MNHEY, CDR2 SVGAGI, per germline. The CDR3 consists of 16 residues. This clonotype was counted between two and nine times. TCRdb called the RACE reads again in MiXCR, with one record for every CDR3 protein. The sample includes under 450,000 distinct CDR3 sequences, about 6% of them seen just once. The time point here: patch test 2, 6 weeks after DPC sensitization. Treatment described: therapeutic diphenylcyclopropenone sensitization with weekly scalp DPC.

The receptor comes from a woman aged 18-30 years with alopecia areata. Some clones in this sample may be carry-over from other donors' samples. This material consisted of whole blood, taken in connection with sensitization to the hapten diphenylcyclopropenone (DPC). The chain carries TRBV6-5 and TRBJ1-2, with TRBD1 matching 9 bases. CDR3 DNA: TGTGCCAGCAGCGCAACTACAGGGGGCGCTTCCTATGGCTACACCTTC. Translation: CASSATTGGASYGYTF.